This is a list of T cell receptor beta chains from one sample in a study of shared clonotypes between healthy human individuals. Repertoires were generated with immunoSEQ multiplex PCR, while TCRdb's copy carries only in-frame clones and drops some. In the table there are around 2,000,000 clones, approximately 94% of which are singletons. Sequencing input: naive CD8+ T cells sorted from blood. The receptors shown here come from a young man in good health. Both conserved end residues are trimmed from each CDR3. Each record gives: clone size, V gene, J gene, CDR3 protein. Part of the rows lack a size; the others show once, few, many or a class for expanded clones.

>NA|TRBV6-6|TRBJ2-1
ASTPGDEQF
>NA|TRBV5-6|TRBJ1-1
ASRSTVNTEAF
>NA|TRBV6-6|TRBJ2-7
ASSYKGALNEQY
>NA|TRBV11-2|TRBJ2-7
ASSLEGTGVRPYEQY
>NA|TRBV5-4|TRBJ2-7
ASSPASSSSYEQY
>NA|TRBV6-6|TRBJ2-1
ASSYIHNEQF
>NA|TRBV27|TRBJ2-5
ASSLSPTRDRGQTQY
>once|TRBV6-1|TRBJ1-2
ASSGPIREVRGFYGYT
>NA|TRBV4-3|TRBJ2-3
ASSQGLAGDTQY
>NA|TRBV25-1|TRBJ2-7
ASSGTGHEQY
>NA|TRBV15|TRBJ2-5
ATSNTQGAGQETQY
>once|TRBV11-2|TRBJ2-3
ASSKDRGQLTDTQY
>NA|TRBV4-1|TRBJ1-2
ASSQEKGGYGYT
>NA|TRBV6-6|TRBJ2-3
ASSLTIAGSTDTQY
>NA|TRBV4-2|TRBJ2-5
ASSLLAGGRETQY
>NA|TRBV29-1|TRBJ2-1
SASGTGDNEQF
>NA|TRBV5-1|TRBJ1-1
ASSPWGQNTEAF
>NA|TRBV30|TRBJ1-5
AWSLGQGNQPQH
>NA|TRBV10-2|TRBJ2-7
ASSESRGYHEQY
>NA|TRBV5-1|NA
ASSLAGAAYEQY
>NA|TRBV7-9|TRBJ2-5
ASSDSGGPEREPQETQY
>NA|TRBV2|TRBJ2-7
ASSEAQGLAGGPFEQY
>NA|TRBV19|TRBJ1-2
ASRRDNYGYT
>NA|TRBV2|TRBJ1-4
ASSGQGVEEKLF
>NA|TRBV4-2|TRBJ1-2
ASSQGAGGYT
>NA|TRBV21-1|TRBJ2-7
ASSKTRLAGSYEQY
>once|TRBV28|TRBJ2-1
ASSLPGPYNEQF
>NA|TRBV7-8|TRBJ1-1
ASTYLEGTEAF
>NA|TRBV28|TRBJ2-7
ATRYGASSYEQY
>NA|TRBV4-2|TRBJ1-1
ASSDRGWDTEAF
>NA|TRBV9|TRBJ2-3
ASSPGPPADTQY
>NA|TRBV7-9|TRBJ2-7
ASSSTVVPYEQY
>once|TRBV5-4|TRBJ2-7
ASSLEVLAGVDYEQY
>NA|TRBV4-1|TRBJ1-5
ASSIGTNQPQH
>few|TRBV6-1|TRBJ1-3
ASREGGISGNTIY
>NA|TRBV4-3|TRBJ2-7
ASSQDRGGGYEQY
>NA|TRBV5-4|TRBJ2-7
ASSFSLNYEQY
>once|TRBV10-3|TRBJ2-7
AISDGSSYEQY
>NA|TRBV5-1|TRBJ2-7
ASRMTSDEQY